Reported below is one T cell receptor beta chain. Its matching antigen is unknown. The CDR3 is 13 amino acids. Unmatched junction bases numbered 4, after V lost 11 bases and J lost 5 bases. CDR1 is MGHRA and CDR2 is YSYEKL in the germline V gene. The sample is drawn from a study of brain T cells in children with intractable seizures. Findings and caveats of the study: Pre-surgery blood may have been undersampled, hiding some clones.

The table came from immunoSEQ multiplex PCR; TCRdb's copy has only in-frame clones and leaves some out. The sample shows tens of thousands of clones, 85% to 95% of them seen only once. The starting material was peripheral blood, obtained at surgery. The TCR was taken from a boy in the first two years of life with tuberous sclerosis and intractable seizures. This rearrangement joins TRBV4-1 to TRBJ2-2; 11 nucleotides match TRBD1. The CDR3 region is CARGDRGTGELFF. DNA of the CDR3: TGCGCCCGGGGGGACAGGGGGACCGGGGAGCTGTTTTTT.